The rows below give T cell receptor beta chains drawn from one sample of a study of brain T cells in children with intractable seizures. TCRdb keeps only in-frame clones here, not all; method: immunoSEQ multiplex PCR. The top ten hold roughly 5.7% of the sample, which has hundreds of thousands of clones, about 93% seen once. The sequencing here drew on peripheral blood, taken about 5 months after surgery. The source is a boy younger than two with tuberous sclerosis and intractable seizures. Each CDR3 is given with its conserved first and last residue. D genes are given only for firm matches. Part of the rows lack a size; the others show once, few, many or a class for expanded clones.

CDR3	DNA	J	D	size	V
CASSPSSSGISGNTIYF	TGTGCCAGCTCACCATCCTCGTCAGGGATCTCTGGAAACACCATATATTTT	TRBJ1-3	.	.	TRBV18
CASRGPDSTGNTIYF	TGTGCCAGCAGAGGGCCGGACAGCACTGGAAACACCATATATTTT	TRBJ1-3	.	.	TRBV6-5
CASSPLAEEKLFF	TGTGCCAGCTCACCACTCGCTGAGGAAAAACTGTTTTTT	TRBJ1-4	.	.	TRBV18
CASSKERGWRGTNYEQYF	TGTGCCAGCAGCAAAGAGAGAGGTTGGCGGGGCACCAACTACGAGCAGTACTTC	TRBJ2-7	.	.	TRBV21-1
CASSMPGRQGAQETQYF	TGTGCCAGCAGCATGCCAGGCAGACAGGGGGCCCAAGAGACCCAGTACTTC	TRBJ2-5	TRBD1	.	TRBV5-4
CASSQDSYEQYF	TGCGCCAGCAGCCAAGATAGTTACGAGCAGTACTTC	TRBJ2-7	.	.	TRBV4-1
CASSYVPYEQYF	TGTGCCAGCAGCTATGTACCCTACGAGCAGTACTTC	TRBJ2-7	.	.	TRBV3-1/TRBV3-2
CASSHDSYNEQFF	TGTGCCAGCAGCCACGATTCCTACAATGAGCAGTTCTTC	TRBJ2-1	.	.	TRBV11-2
CASSVGRGDTEAFF	TGTGCCAGCAGCGTAGGGCGGGGGGACACTGAAGCTTTCTTT	TRBJ1-1	.	.	TRBV9
CASSVEGLAGDTQYF	TGTGCCAGCAGCGTAGAGGGACTAGCGGGAGATACGCAGTATTTT	TRBJ2-3	TRBD2	.	TRBV9
CATSDPRTGTYEQYF	TGTGCCACCAGTGATCCCCGGACAGGTACCTACGAGCAGTACTTC	TRBJ2-7	TRBD1	.	TRBV24-1
CATSRARVGEAFF	TGTGCCACCAGCAGAGCCCGGGTTGGTGAAGCTTTCTTT	TRBJ1-1	.	once	TRBV15
CASSIGLAGGELFF	TGTGCCAGTAGTATCGGACTAGCGGGCGGGGAGCTGTTTTTT	TRBJ2-2	TRBD2	once	TRBV19
CASSYSSGRLYEQYF	TGTGCCAGCAGTTACTCTAGCGGGCGGCTCTACGAGCAGTACTTC	TRBJ2-7	TRBD2	few	TRBV6-5
CASSGRDKNTEAFF	TGTGCCAGTAGTGGCCGGGACAAGAACACTGAAGCTTTCTTT	TRBJ1-1	.	few	TRBV19
CATSVGGRAEETQYF	TGTGCCACCAGTGTCGGCGGGAGGGCCGAAGAGACCCAGTACTTC	TRBJ2-5	TRBD2	.	TRBV24-1
CASSEIVGTEAFF	TGTGCCAGCAGTGAAATTGTGGGCACTGAAGCTTTCTTT	TRBJ1-1	.	.	TRBV6-1
CASRGTGLNGYTF	TGTGCCAGTAGAGGGACAGGGCTTAATGGCTACACCTTC	TRBJ1-2	TRBD1	once	TRBV19
CASSRTGVESNQPQHF	TGTGCCAGCAGTCGAACAGGGGTTGAGAGCAATCAGCCCCAGCATTTT	TRBJ1-5	TRBD1	.	TRBV5-5
CSVINGQGIRTDTQYF	TGCAGCGTCATAAATGGACAGGGTATACGCACAGATACGCAGTATTTT	TRBJ2-3	TRBD1	.	TRBV29-1
CASSDLDRVRACNTEAFF	TGTGCCAGCAGTGACCTAGACAGGGTTCGAGCCTGTAACACTGAAGCTTTCTTT	TRBJ1-1	TRBD1	few	TRBV6-4
CASSDLADTGELFF	TGTGCCAGCAGCGATCTAGCGGACACCGGGGAGCTGTTTTTT	TRBJ2-2	TRBD2	.	TRBV2
CASSSLFYEQYF	TGTGCCAGCAGTTCTCTATTCTACGAGCAGTACTTC	TRBJ2-7	.	.	TRBV25-1
CASSPRDRPGGYTF	TGTGCCAGCAGCCCAAGGGACCGCCCTGGAGGCTACACCTTC	TRBJ1-2	.	.	TRBV5-4
CASSPLQSARQCHNSPLHF	TGTGCCAGCAGTCCACTGCAATCAGCCAGACAATGTCATAATTCACCCCTCCACTTT	TRBJ1-6	.	.	TRBV2
CASSSGTPTDTQYF	TGTGCCAGCAGTTCCGGGACACCCACAGATACGCAGTATTTT	TRBJ2-3	.	.	TRBV28
CASSPGLAGGDEQFF	TGTGCCAGCAGCCCGGGACTAGCGGGGGGGGATGAGCAGTTCTTC	TRBJ2-1	TRBD2	.	TRBV3-1/TRBV3-2
CASSLPWRANTGELFF	TGCGCCAGCAGCTTGCCTTGGAGAGCGAACACCGGGGAGCTGTTTTTT	TRBJ2-2	.	.	TRBV5-1
CATSDFSQGSYGYTF	TGTGCCACCAGTGATTTTTCCCAGGGCAGTTATGGCTACACCTTC	TRBJ1-2	.	.	TRBV24-1
CASSQDRGGRLEAFF	TGTGCCAGCAGCCAAGATCGGGGTGGACGCCTAGAAGCTTTCTTT	TRBJ1-1	.	.	TRBV4-2
CASSLGGLATQETQYF	TGTGCCAGCAGCTTGGGGGGACTAGCCACCCAAGAGACCCAGTACTTC	TRBJ2-5	TRBD2	.	TRBV5-4
CAISADLAGATDTQYF	TGTGCCATCAGCGCTGACCTAGCGGGGGCCACAGATACGCAGTATTTT	TRBJ2-3	TRBD2	.	TRBV10-3